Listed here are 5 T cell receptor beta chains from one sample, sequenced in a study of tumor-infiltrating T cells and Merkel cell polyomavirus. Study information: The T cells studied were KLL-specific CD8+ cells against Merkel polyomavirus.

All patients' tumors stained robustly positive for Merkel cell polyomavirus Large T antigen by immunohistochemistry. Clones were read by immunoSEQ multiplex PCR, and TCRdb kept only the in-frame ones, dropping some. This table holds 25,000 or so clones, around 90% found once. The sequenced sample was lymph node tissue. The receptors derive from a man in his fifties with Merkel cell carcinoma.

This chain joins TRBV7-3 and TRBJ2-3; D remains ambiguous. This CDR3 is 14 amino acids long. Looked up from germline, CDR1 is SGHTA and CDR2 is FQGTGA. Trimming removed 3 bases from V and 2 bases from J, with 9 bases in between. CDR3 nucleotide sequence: TGTGCCAGCAGCTTGATGGGCGTCACAGATACGCAGTATTTT. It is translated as CASSLMGVTDTQYF. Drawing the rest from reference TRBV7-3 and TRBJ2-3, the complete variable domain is GAGVSQTPSNKVTEKGKYVELRCDPISGHTALYWYRQSLGQGPEFLIYFQGTGAADDSGLPNDRFFAVRPEGSVSTLKIQRTERGDSAVYLCASSLMGVTDTQYFGPGTRLTVL.

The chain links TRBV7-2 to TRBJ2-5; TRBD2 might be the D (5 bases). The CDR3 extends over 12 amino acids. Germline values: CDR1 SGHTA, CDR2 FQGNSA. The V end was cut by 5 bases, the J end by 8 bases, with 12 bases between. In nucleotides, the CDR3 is TGTGCCAGCAGCCCCACCCCGGGAACCCAGTACTTC. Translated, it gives CASSPTPGTQYF.

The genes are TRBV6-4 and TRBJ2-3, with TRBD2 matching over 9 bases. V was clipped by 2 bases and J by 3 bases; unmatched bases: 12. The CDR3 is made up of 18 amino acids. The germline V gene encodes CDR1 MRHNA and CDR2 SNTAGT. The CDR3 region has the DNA TGTGCCAGCAGTGACGGGGCGAGTAGCGGGAGTTGGACAGATACGCAGTATTTT. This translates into CASSDGASSGSWTDTQYF.

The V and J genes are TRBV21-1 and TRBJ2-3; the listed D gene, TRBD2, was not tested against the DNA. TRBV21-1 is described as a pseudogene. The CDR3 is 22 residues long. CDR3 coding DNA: TGTGCCAGCAGCTCCAGACCCTCGGGACTAGCGGGCCCGCCCGTCAGCACAGATACGCAGTATTTT. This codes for CASSSRPSGLAGPPVSTDTQYF.

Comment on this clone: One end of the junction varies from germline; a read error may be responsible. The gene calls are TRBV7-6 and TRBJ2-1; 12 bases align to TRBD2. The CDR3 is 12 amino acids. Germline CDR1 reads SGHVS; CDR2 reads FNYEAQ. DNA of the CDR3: TGTGCCAGCAGCCTAGCGGGAGGGGAGCAGTTCTTC. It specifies CASSLAGGEQFF. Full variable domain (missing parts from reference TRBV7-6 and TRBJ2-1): GAGVSQSPRYKVTKRGQDVALRCDPISGHVSLYWYRQALGQGPEFLTYFNYEAQQDKSGLPNDRFSAERPEGSISTLTIQRTEQRDSAMYRCASSLAGGEQFFGPGTRLTVL.